This T cell receptor (beta chain) was identified during a study of T cells expressing NK-cell markers. Study background: It was sorted CD3+CD56-NKG2C+, CD3+CD56+NKG2C- and CD3+CD56+NKG2C+ T cells that provided the TCR beta repertoires. Eight donors were sequenced, seven testing HCMV-seropositive and one testing seronegative.

Generation of TCR beta cDNA was performed by 5'RACE template switching incorporating UMIs. After re-calling the 5' RACE reads, TCRdb lists one entry per CDR3 protein, DNA absent. The sample shows 300,000 to 500,000 distinct CDR3 sequences, and approximately 11% sits with its ten largest clones. The TCR comes from a woman aged 50 to 65 in good health. Sequenced material: blood T cells: a sorted CD56 or NKG2C T cell subset, CD4+ or CD8+ T cells, or bulk PBMC T cells (not recorded which).

The CDR3 loop reads CASSLGGRGAPREETQYF. The rearrangement joins TRBV7-2 to TRBJ2-5; lacking DNA, the TRBD1 call made by TCRdb goes unchecked. The germline V gene has CDR1 SGHTA and CDR2 FQGNSA. The CDR3 runs 18 residues.